These 21 T cell receptor beta chains were sequenced from one sample in a study of blood T cells in healthy people across ages. Using a J-beta primer mix together with a sample-barcoded 5' primer, a second PCR was run for roughly 6 to 12 cycles. TCRdb redid the calling of the 5' RACE reads with MiXCR, one entry per CDR3 protein. This sample has hundreds of thousands of distinct CDR3 sequences; about 28% occur once, and the top ten carry over 3.5%. This sample also belongs to another study, concerning T cells of mothers and their children.

Sequences were obtained from blood. These receptors were taken from a boy younger than 10 in good health.

This clonotype was counted a few times. The rearrangement joins TRBV5-1 to TRBJ1-1, with D tentatively TRBD1 (6 bases). Germline V CDR1 and CDR2: SGHRS, YFSETQ. The CDR3 length is 13 residues. The V end lost 0 bases, the J end lost 3 bases, and 6 bases lay between the germline ends. The CDR3, as DNA: TGCGCCAGCAGCTTGGGACAGGACACTGAAGCTTTCTTT. This translates into CASSLGQDTEAFF.

The V gene is TRBV6-2 or TRBV6-3, the J gene TRBJ2-1, with 10 bases that match TRBD2. The J call is doubtful: the DNA matches TRBJ2-7 better. Germline assignment: CDR1 MNHEY and CDR2 SVGEGT. The CDR3 runs to 13 residues. CDR3 coding DNA: TGTGCCAGCAGACTAGCGGGAAACTACGAGCAGTACTTC. Translated, it gives CASRLAGNYEQYF.

This chain joins TRBV11-1 and TRBJ2-7, with 7 nucleotides matching TRBD1. CDR3 length: 15 residues. V lost 2 bases, J lost 9 bases, and 13 bases stayed unmatched. Germline CDR1 reads SGHAT; CDR2 reads FQDESV (reference sequence). The CDR3 reads CASSLRGQNLRGQYF. The DNA for the CDR3 is TGTGCCAGCAGCTTAAGGGGACAGAACCTACGAGGGCAGTACTTC.

The genes are TRBV24-1 and TRBJ1-1, with D unclear. This CDR3 contains 16 residues. CDR1 and CDR2 (germline): KGHDR, SFDVKD. V was clipped by 9 bases and J by 3 bases, with 22 bases between them. The CDR3 coding sequence is TGTGCCACCGAACCTATTGGGGTAGAAATCGACACTGAAGCTTTCTTT. Its translation: CATEPIGVEIDTEAFF.

V is TRBV29-1 and J is TRBJ1-1; weak D call: TRBD1 (5 bases). CDR3 length: 11 residues. Trimming pared 4 bases from V and 6 bases from J, leaving 9 bases between. Germline CDR1 reads SQVTM; CDR2 reads ANQGSEA. For the CDR3, the DNA is TGCAGCGTTGGGCTGGGGGCTGAAGCTTTCTTT. Its protein is CSVGLGAEAFF.

This rearrangement joins TRBV25-1 to TRBJ1-5; 8 bases are a match to TRBD1. The germline CDR1 and CDR2 sequences are MGHDK and SYGVNS. The CDR3 spans 17 residues. After removal of 3 bases from V and 0 bases from J, the junction contained 7 bases not matched to a gene. CDR3 residues: CASSDGQGPYSNQPQHF. CDR3 in DNA: TGTGCCAGCAGTGACGGACAGGGCCCCTATAGCAATCAGCCCCAGCATTTT.

There are a few counts of this clonotype. The CDR3 nucleotides read TGCAGTGTTACGCCACAGAATCATGAGACCCAGTACTTC. Amino acid sequence: CSVTPQNHETQYF. J is TRBJ2-5 and V is TRBV20-1; D not certain. The germline CDR1 and CDR2 sequences are DFQATT and SNEGSKA (reference sequence). This CDR3 region has 13 residues. Between the trimmed V and J ends, which lost 7 bases and 5 bases, there was a span of 17 bases.

This clonotype turned up a few times. The gene calls are TRBV5-1 and TRBJ2-3; 7 bases agree with TRBD1. Trimming removed 4 bases from V and 2 bases from J; junction bases left unmatched: 7. This CDR3 is built from 15 residues. Per germline, CDR1 SGHRS and CDR2 YFSETQ. The CDR3 reads CASSTRQGVTDTQYF. In nucleotides, the CDR3 is TGCGCCAGCAGCACTAGACAGGGCGTCACAGATACGCAGTATTTT.

This clonotype was observed a few times. Mismatch with germline at one junction end may stem from a read error. CDR3 loop: CASSFVGWGRVTEAFF. The CDR3 bases are TGTGCCAGCAGCTTCGTGGGGTGGGGGCGAGTCACTGAAGCCTTCTTT. This sequence joins TRBV7-2 and TRBJ1-1, with TRBD1 as a possible D gene (6 bases). The CDR3 spans 16 residues. Germline loops: CDR1 SGHTA, CDR2 FQGNSA.

This clonotype came up once. This chain connects TRBV5-8 to TRBJ2-3, with D tentatively TRBD2 (5 bases). V lost 1 base, J lost 5 bases, and 14 bases lay in between. The CDR3 covers 15 residues. Looked up from germline, CDR1 is SGHTS and CDR2 is YDEGEE. This chain's CDR3 is CASSLWEPPQDTQYF. The CDR3 nucleotides are TGTGCCAGCAGCTTGTGGGAGCCTCCTCAAGATACGCAGTATTTT. Using reference TRBV5-8 and TRBJ2-3 for the parts outside the CDR3, the full variable domain is EAGVTQSPTHLIKTRGQQATLRCSPISGHTSVYWYQQALGLGLQFLLWYDEGEERNRGNFPPRFSGRQFPNYSSELNVNALELEDSALYLCASSLWEPPQDTQYFGPGTRLTVL.

This clonotype was seen a few times. The chain employs TRBV27 and TRBJ2-3; 7 bases align to TRBD2. The J segment lost 2 bases and the V segment lost 7 bases, leaving 3 bases of the junction unmatched. Germline V lookup: CDR1 MNHEY, CDR2 SMNVEV (reference sequence). CDR3 size: 13 residues. CDR3 DNA: TGTGCCAGCACCGCGGGGGACACAGATACGCAGTATTTT. Amino acids: CASTAGDTDTQYF.

This clonotype was picked up a small number of times. The genes are TRBV27 and TRBJ1-2; the D is unclear. This CDR3 region has 14 residues. V gave up 5 bases and J gave up 4 bases, with 14 bases separating them. Germline CDR1 MNHEY, CDR2 SMNVEV (reference sequence). CDR3 DNA sequence: TGTGCCAGCAGTCTTCAAGGAAGAGCCTATGGCTACACCTTC. Its translation is CASSLQGRAYGYTF.

This clonotype turned up a few times. The rearrangement joins TRBV7-2 to TRBJ2-5; 10 bases are a match to TRBD2. The DNA end is a closer match to TRBJ2-1, so the J assignment may be wrong. The CDR3 contains 16 residues. From germline, CDR1 is SGHTA and CDR2 FQGNSA. The CDR3 here is CASSLVSSGRGVEQFF. The CDR3 DNA is TGTGCCAGCAGCTTAGTGTCTAGCGGGAGAGGGGTTGAGCAGTTCTTC.

The CDR3 nucleotides are TGTGCCAGCTCACCCAGTTTCTCTGGAAACACCATATATTTT. Translation: CASSPSFSGNTIYF. V is TRBV18 and J is TRBJ1-3, with D unclear. The germline gives CDR1 KGHSH, CDR2 LQKENI. V shed 3 bases and J shed 0 bases, with 6 bases lying between them. This CDR3 region has 14 residues. Full variable domain (remainder filled in from reference TRBV18 and TRBJ1-3): NAGVMQNPRHLVRRRGQEARLRCSPMKGHSHVYWYRQLPEEGLKFMVYLQKENIIDESGMPKERFSAEFPKEGPSILRIQQVVRGDSAAYFCASSPSFSGNTIYFGEGSWLTVV.

This clonotype was found a few times. This chain joins TRBV27 and TRBJ2-7; D tentatively reads TRBD1 or TRBD2 (5 bases each). V dropped 5 bases and J dropped 9 bases, with 20 bases sitting between them. The CDR3 loop spans 14 amino acids. The V gene's germline CDR1 is MNHEY and CDR2 SMNVEV (reference sequence). DNA of the CDR3: TGTGCCAGCAGTATTTCTCCGGGGCCTACGGCGCAGTACTTC. Protein: CASSISPGPTAQYF.

The chain joins TRBV7-7 to TRBJ1-4; TRBD1 might be the D (6 bases). There are 15 residues in the CDR3. CDR1 and CDR2 from the germline V gene are SSHAT and FNYEAQ (reference sequence). This chain's CDR3 is CRPTQGTATNEKLFF. In nucleotides, the CDR3 is TGTCGCCCAACACAGGGAACCGCAACTAATGAAAAACTGTTTTTT.

The rearrangement uses TRBV6-2 or TRBV6-3 and TRBJ2-5, with D hard to call. The CDR3 spans 15 residues. Germline CDR1 MNHEY, CDR2 SVGEGT. The germline V and J ends were trimmed by 5 bases and 1 base, with 14 bases remaining between them. CDR3 amino acids: CASSTIQARQETQYF. The CDR3, as DNA: TGTGCCAGCAGTACGATTCAAGCGCGCCAAGAGACCCAGTACTTC.

In nucleotides, the CDR3 is TGTGCCAGCAGCTTTGGCCAGCAAGAGACCCAGTACTTC. Amino acids: CASSFGQQETQYF. The chain carries TRBV7-9 and TRBJ2-5; D gene unclear. Trimming removed 3 bases from V and 2 bases from J, with 7 bases in between. The CDR3 covers 13 residues. CDR1 is SEHNR and CDR2 is FQNEAQ in the germline V gene (reference sequence).

The chain employs TRBV12-3 or TRBV12-4 and TRBJ2-3; D might be TRBD2 (6 bases). This CDR3 is 13 amino acids long. Trimming pared 9 bases from V and 2 bases from J, leaving 12 bases between. CDR3 residues: CASNRGNTDTQYF. The CDR3 DNA follows: TGTGCCAGTAACCGGGGGAACACAGATACGCAGTATTTT.

This clonotype was found many times. The V and J genes are TRBV5-1 and TRBJ2-1; possible D gene TRBD2, 7 bases. The CDR3 runs 16 residues. The V and J ends lost 4 bases and 0 bases respectively, with 14 bases between them. Germline loops: CDR1 SGHRS, CDR2 YFSETQ. The CDR3 spells CASSRGAVSSYNEQFF. CDR3 DNA: TGCGCCAGCAGCCGGGGGGCGGTAAGCTCCTACAATGAGCAGTTCTTC.

This clonotype was observed at least ten times. CDR3 sequence reads: CASSYTGELFF. Written as DNA, the CDR3 is TGTGCCAGCAGTTACACCGGGGAGCTGTTTTTT. The rearrangement uses TRBV12-3 or TRBV12-4 and TRBJ2-2; no clear D. Trimming pared 4 bases from V and 3 bases from J, leaving 0 bases between. The CDR3 length is 11 residues.